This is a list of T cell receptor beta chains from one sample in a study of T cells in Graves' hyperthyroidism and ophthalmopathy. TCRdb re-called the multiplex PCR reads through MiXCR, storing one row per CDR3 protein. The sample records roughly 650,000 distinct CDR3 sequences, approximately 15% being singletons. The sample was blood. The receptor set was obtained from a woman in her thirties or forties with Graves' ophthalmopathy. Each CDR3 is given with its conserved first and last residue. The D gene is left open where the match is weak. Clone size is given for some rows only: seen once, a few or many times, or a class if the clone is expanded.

TGCGCCAGCAGCTTGATGACGTACACTGAAGCTTTCTTT | CASSLMTYTEAFF | TRBJ1-1 | few | TRBV5-1 | -
TGTGCCAGCAGGGTCGGACAGATAGATACGCAGTATTTT | CASRVGQIDTQYF | TRBJ2-3 | many | TRBV2 | -
TGTGCCAGCAGGACGGTAGGGACTAGCGGACAGAAGATCCAGTACTTC | CASRTVGTSGQKIQYF | TRBJ2-5 | many | TRBV6-1 | TRBD2
TGCAGTGCTAGATCCCGAGGACAGGGATCACCGAACACCGGGGAGCTGTTTTTT | CSARSRGQGSPNTGELFF | TRBJ2-2 | few | TRBV20-1 | TRBD1
TGTGCCAGCAGTGAGTCCATTTATCAGGCGAGCTCCTACGAGCAGTACTTC | CASSESIYQASSYEQYF | TRBJ2-7 | once | TRBV6-1 | -
TGTGCCAGCAGCGTTACAGGGGTCTCTGGCTACACCTTC | CASSVTGVSGYTF | TRBJ1-2 | many | TRBV2 | TRBD1
TGTGCCAGCTCACCCCGGACAGGGCTAACAGATACGCAGTATTTT | CASSPRTGLTDTQYF | TRBJ2-3 | many | TRBV18 | TRBD1
TGTGCCAGCGAAGCCACAGGGGTAGGTCAGCCCCAGCATTTT | CASEATGVGQPQHF | TRBJ1-5 | - | TRBV6-2/TRBV6-3 | TRBD1
TGCAGTGCTCTAGTGGCTCTGGACACTGAAGCTTTCTTT | CSALVALDTEAFF | TRBJ1-1 | once | TRBV20-1 | -
TGCAGTGCTAGAGATGAGAGGGGGAACGTCGATGAGCAGTTCTTC | CSARDERGNVDEQFF | TRBJ2-1 | many | TRBV20-1 | -
TGTGCCAGCAGCGTAGCTCGGCAGGGGTCCGGGGAGCTGTTTTTT | CASSVARQGSGELFF | TRBJ2-2 | - | TRBV11-1 | -
TGTGCCAGCAGCGGACAATGGGCAGGGCGGAATGAGCAGTTCTTC | CASSGQWAGRNEQFF | TRBJ2-1 | many | TRBV7-9 | -
TGTGCCAGCAGCGACCCACAGCACCAAGAGACCCAGTACTTC | CASSDPQHQETQYF | TRBJ2-5 | few | TRBV7-9 | -
TGCAGCGTTGACAGGAATTCCCAAGAGACCCAGTACTTC | CSVDRNSQETQYF | TRBJ2-5 | - | TRBV29-1 | -
TGTGCCAGCTCACTCCTAGGTGGTAGGAACACTGAAGCTTTCTTT | CASSLLGGRNTEAFF | TRBJ1-1 | - | TRBV18 | -
TGTGCCAGCAGCTTAGAAATGGGGGGCACTGAGCAGTTCTTC | CASSLEMGGTEQFF | TRBJ2-1 | many | TRBV7-9 | -
TGTGCCAGCAGGGTGGGTCGGGGAGAGCAGTACTTC | CASRVGRGEQYF | TRBJ2-7 | - | TRBV13 | -
TGTGCCACCAGCACGTCTGCATCCTACGAGCAGTACTTC | CATSTSASYEQYF | TRBJ2-7 | - | TRBV15 | -
TGCGCCAGCAGCGACTCTCCGGGACTGGAGCAGTACTTC | CASSDSPGLEQYF | TRBJ2-7 | many | TRBV4-1 | -
TGCGCCAGCAGCTTGGACGGGGGAGGCAATCAGCCCCAGCATTTT | CASSLDGGGNQPQHF | TRBJ1-5 | few | TRBV5-1 | -
TGTGCCAGCAGTCCGACAGGGGGGGTCTACGAGCAGTACTTC | CASSPTGGVYEQYF | TRBJ2-7 | - | TRBV12-3/TRBV12-4 | TRBD1
TGTGCCAGCAGATCGGGACTAGCGGGAGGGTCAGATACGCAGTATTTT | CASRSGLAGGSDTQYF | TRBJ2-3 | - | TRBV6-1 | TRBD2
TGTGCCAGCAGACTAGGACAGGGCTGGAATGAAAAACTGTTTTTT | CASRLGQGWNEKLFF | TRBJ1-4 | many | TRBV12-3/TRBV12-4 | TRBD1
TGCAGTGCTAGAGGGAACAGGGGAAATTCACCCCTCCACTTT | CSARGNRGNSPLHF | TRBJ1-6 | - | TRBV20-1 | TRBD1
TGTGCCAGCAGTGGATTAGCGGGAGGGTATGAGCAGTTCTTC | CASSGLAGGYEQFF | TRBJ2-1 | many | TRBV2 | TRBD2
TGCAGCGTAATCTTCGGGACAGGGGGCGGCAATGAGCAGTTCTTC | CSVIFGTGGGNEQFF | TRBJ2-1 | few | TRBV29-1 | TRBD1
TGCGCCAGCAGCCAGGCCCCTTCGGGCACTGAAGCTTTCTTT | CASSQAPSGTEAFF | TRBJ1-1 | many | TRBV4-1 | -
TGTGCCAGCAGCCGGGCTCCCCTTTCATCTGAAGCTTTCTTT | CASSRAPLSSEAFF | TRBJ1-1 | many | TRBV12-3/TRBV12-4 | -
TGTGCCAGCAGCTTGGCCGACAGATACAATGAGCAGTTCTTC | CASSLADRYNEQFF | TRBJ2-1 | - | TRBV5-6 | -
TGTGCCAGCAGCCAGAGGACGACAAATACGCAGTATTTT | CASSQRTTNTQYF | TRBJ2-3 | many | TRBV3-1 | -
TGCAGCTCGTATGGGGGTGAAAGCAATGAGCAGTTCTTC | CSSYGGESNEQFF | TRBJ2-1 | - | TRBV29-1 | -
TGTGCCAGCACCGAAGGGGGGCCTGGCAATCAGCCCCAGCATTTT | CASTEGGPGNQPQHF | TRBJ1-5 | many | TRBV2 | -
TGTGCCAGCAGTCCCTCCCCCTCGAGCTCCTACAATGAGCAGTTCTTC | CASSPSPSSSYNEQFF | TRBJ2-1 | many | TRBV12-3/TRBV12-4 | -
TGTGCCAGCAGTGAATTTAGGGATGCGCAGTACTTC | CASSEFRDAQYF | TRBJ2-7 | few | TRBV6-1 | -
TGTGCCATCAGTGAGTCGGCCCTGAGCTCCTACAATGAGCAGTTCTTC | CAISESALSSYNEQFF | TRBJ2-1 | few | TRBV10-3 | -
TGCGCCAGCAGCTTGGCAGAGACAGAGAGCTCCTACAATGAGCAGTTCTTC | CASSLAETESSYNEQFF | TRBJ2-1 | few | TRBV5-1 | -
TGCAGTTCCTGCCGGACCCGCTGGGGAGAGCAGTACTTC | CSSCRTRWGEQYF | TRBJ2-7 | few | TRBV20-1 | -
TGTGCCAGCTCACCACCCTCTAGTGAGGAGCAGTACTTC | CASSPPSSEEQYF | TRBJ2-7 | many | TRBV18 | -
TGTGCCAGCAGTTTCCAGGTTACGAACACCGGGGAGCTGTTTTTT | CASSFQVTNTGELFF | TRBJ2-2 | - | TRBV12-3/TRBV12-4 | -
TGCGCCAGCAGCTCCCAGGCCCCCAGGGATGGCTACACCTTC | CASSSQAPRDGYTF | TRBJ1-2 | few | TRBV5-1 | -
TGTGCCAGCAGTTACTCGACGACTAACACCGGGGAGCTGTTTTTT | CASSYSTTNTGELFF | TRBJ2-2 | many | TRBV6-5 | -